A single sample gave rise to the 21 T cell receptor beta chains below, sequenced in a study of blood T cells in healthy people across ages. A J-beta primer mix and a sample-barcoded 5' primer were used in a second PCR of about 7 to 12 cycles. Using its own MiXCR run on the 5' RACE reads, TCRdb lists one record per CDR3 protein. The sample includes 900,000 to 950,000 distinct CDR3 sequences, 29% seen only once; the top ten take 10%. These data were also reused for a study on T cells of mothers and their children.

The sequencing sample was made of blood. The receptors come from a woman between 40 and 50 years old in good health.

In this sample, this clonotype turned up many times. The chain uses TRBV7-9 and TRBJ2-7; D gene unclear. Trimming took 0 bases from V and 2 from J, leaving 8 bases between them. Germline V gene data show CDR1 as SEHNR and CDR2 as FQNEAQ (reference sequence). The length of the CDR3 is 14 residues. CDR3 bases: TGTGCCAGCAGCTTAGCGATAAGTACCTACGAGCAGTACTTC. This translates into CASSLAISTYEQYF.

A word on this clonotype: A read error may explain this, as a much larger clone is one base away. The DNA for the CDR3 is TGCAGCGTTGTTCCAGGGGACACCTACGAGCAGTACTTC. It translates to CSVVPGDTYEQYF. The chain uses TRBV29-1 and TRBJ2-7, with D tentatively TRBD1 (6 bases). Germline V lookup: CDR1 SQVTM, CDR2 ANQGSEA. The CDR3 contains 13 residues. Trimming cost V 4 bases and J 2 bases, with 12 bases left between them.

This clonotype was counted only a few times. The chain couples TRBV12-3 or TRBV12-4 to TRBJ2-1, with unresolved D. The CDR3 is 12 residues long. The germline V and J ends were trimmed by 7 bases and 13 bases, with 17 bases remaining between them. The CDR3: CASTLGFEEQFF. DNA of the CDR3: TGTGCCAGCACCCTCGGTTTTGAAGAACAGTTCTTC.

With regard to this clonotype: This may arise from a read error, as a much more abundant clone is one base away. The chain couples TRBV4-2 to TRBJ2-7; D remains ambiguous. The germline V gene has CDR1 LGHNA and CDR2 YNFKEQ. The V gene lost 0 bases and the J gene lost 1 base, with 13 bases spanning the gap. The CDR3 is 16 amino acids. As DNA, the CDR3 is TGTGCCAGCAGCCAAGAGCAGGCTAGTCTGTCCTACGAGCAGTACTTC. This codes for CASSQEQASLSYEQYF.

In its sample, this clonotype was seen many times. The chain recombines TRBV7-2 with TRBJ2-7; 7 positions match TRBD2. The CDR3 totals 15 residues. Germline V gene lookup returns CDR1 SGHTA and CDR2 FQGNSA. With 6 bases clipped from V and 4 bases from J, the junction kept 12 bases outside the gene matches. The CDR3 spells CASRSNPGLTYEQYF. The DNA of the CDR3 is TGTGCCAGCAGGTCGAACCCGGGACTAACATACGAGCAGTACTTC.

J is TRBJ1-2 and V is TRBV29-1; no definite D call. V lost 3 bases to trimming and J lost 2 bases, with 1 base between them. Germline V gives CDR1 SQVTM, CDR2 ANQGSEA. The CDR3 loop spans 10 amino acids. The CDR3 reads CSVENYGYTF. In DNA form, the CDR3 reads TGCAGCGTTGAGAACTATGGCTACACCTTC.

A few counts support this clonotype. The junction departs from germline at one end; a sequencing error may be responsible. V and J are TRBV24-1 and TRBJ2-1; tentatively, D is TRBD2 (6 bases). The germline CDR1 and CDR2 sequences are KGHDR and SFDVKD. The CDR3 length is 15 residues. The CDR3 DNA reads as TGTGCCACCAGTGGTTTGGGGGGACGGGGCAATGAGCAGTTCTTC. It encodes CATSGLGGRGNEQFF.

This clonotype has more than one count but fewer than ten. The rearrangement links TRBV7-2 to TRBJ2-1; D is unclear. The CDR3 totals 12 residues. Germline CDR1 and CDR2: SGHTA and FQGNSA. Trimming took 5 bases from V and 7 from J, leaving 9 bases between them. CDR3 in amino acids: CASSQQLNEQFF. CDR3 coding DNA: TGTGCCAGCAGCCAGCAATTGAATGAGCAGTTCTTC.

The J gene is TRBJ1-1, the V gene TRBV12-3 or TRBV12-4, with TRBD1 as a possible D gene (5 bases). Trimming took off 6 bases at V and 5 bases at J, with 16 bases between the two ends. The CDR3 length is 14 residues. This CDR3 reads CASRLKQALTEAFF. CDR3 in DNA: TGTGCCAGCAGGTTGAAACAGGCGTTAACTGAAGCTTTCTTT.

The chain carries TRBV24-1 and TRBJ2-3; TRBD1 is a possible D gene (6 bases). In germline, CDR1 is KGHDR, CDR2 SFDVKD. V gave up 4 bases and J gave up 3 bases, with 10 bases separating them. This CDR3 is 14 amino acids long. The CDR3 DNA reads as TGTGCCACCAGTGACACAGGGTTAACAGATACGCAGTATTTT. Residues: CATSDTGLTDTQYF.

The CDR3 loop is CSAIGTSLPSYNEQFF. For the CDR3, the DNA is TGCAGTGCTATCGGGACTAGTCTTCCCTCCTACAATGAGCAGTTCTTC. The chain uses TRBV20-1 and TRBJ2-1, with TRBD2 identical over 8 bases. The V gene's germline CDR1 is DFQATT and CDR2 SNEGSKA (reference sequence). This CDR3 region has 16 residues. V was pared by 4 bases and J by 0 bases, with 8 bases of the junction left unmatched.

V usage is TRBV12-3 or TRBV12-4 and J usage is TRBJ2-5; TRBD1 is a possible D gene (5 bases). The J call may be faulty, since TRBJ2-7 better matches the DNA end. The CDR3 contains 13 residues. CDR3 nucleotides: TGTGCCAGCAGTCCCTCAGACAGTCTCGAGCAGTACTTC. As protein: CASSPSDSLEQYF.

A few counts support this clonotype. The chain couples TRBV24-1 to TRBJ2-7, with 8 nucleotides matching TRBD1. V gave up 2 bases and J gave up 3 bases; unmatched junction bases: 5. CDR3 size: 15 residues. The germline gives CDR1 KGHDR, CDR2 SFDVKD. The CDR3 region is CATSDSRTGRYEQYF. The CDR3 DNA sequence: TGTGCCACCAGTGATTCGCGGACAGGGCGCTACGAGCAGTACTTC.

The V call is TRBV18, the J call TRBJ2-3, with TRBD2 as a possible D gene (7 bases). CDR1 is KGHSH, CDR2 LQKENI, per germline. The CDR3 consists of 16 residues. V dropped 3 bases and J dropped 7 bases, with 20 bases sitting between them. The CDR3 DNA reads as TGTGCCAGCTCACCCCCCGGGGGGCAGGTCGTAAATACGCAGTATTTT. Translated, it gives CASSPPGGQVVNTQYF.

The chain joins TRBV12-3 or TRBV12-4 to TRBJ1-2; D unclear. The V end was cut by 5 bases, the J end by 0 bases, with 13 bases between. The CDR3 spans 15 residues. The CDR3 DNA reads TGTGCCAGCAGTCTTAACAGTATACCTAACTATGGCTACACCTTC. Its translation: CASSLNSIPNYGYTF.

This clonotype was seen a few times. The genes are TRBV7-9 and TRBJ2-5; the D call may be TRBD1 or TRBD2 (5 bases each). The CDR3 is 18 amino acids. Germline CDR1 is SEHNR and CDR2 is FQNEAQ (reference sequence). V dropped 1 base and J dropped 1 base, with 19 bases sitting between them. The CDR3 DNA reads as TGTGCCAGCAGCTTAGACCCGGGACCTTCTCTCGGCCAAGAGACCCAGTACTTC. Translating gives CASSLDPGPSLGQETQYF.

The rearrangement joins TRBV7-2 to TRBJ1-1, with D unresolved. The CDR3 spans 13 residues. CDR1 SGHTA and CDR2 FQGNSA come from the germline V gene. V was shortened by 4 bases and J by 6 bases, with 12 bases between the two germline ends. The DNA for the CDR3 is TGTGCCAGCAGCTACTTCTCAGGCGCTGAAGCTTTCTTT. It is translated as CASSYFSGAEAFF.

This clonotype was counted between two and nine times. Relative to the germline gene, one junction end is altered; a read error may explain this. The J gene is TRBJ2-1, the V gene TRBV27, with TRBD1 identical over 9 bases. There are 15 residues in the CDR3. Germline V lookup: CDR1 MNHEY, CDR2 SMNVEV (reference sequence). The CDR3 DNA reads TGTGCCAGCAGGGTAACAGGGGGCTCCAACAATGAGCAGTTCTTC. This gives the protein CASRVTGGSNNEQFF.

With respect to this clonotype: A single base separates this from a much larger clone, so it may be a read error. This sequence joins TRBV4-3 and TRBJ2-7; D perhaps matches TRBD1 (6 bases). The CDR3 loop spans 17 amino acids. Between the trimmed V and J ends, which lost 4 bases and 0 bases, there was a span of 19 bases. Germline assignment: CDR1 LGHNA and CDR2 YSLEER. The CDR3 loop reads CASSREGGQRSSYEQYF. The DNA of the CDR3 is TGCGCCAGCAGCCGAGAGGGTGGACAGCGAAGCTCCTACGAGCAGTACTTC.

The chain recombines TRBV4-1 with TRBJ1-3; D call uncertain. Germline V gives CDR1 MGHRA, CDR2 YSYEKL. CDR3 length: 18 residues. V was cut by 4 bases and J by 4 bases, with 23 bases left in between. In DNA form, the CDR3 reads TGCGCCAGCAGCCTCAGATCCGCGTTACTCTCTGGGGGAAACACCATATATTTT. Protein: CASSLRSALLSGGNTIYF.

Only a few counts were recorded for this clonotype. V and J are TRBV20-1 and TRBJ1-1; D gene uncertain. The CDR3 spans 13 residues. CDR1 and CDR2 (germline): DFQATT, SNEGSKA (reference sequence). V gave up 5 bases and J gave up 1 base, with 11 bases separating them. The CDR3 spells CSAPKGRNTEAFF. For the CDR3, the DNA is TGCAGTGCTCCTAAAGGAAGGAACACTGAAGCTTTCTTT.